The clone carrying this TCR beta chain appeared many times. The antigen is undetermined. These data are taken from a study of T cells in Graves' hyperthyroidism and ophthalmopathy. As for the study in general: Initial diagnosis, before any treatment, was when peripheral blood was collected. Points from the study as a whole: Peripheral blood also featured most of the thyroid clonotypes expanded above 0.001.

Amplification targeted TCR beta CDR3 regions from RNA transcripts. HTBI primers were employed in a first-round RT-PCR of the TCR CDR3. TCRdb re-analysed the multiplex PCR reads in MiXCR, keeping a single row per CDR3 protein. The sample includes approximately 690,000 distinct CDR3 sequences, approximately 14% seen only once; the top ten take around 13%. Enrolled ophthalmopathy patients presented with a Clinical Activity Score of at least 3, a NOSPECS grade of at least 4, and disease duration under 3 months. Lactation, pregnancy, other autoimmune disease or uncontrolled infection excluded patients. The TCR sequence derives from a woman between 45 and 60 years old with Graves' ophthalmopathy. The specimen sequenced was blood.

This chain's CDR3 is CASSGRTGAIHSPLHF. CDR3 in DNA: TGTGCCAGCAGTGGCAGGACAGGGGCAATCCATTCACCCCTCCACTTT. V is TRBV6-1 and J is TRBJ1-6; 9 bases map to TRBD1. V lost 4 bases and J lost 8; bases outside the gene matches: 9. The CDR3 sequence is 16 residues long. Looked up from germline, CDR1 is MNHNS and CDR2 is SASEGT.